A selection of T cell receptor beta chains follows, all from one sample in a study of T cell responses to AZD1222 COVID-19 vaccine. Sequencing was performed with immunoSEQ multiplex PCR; in TCRdb, only in-frame clones are kept and a portion is missing. The table lists around 120,000 clones, around 90% of them singletons. The starting material was peripheral blood, obtained 28 days after the second AZD1222 dose. Receptor source: an adult who received the AZD1222 COVID-19 vaccine. Each CDR3 is given with its conserved first and last residue. Fields, in order: D gene, J gene, clone size, V gene, CDR3 DNA, CDR3 protein. D genes are given only for firm matches. The size of a clone is reported for some rows only, either as once, few or many, or as a class for expanded clones.

TRBD2 TRBJ2-4 few TRBV14 TGTGCCAGCAGCCATAGACTAGCCGTCATTCAGTACTTC CASSHRLAVIQYF
TRBD2 TRBJ2-2 . TRBV9 TGTGCCAGCAGCGTAGCCGGGGGGGCGAACACCGGGGAGCTGTTTTTT CASSVAGGANTGELFF
. TRBJ1-4 . TRBV30 TGTGCCTGTTCCCAGGGGACCGATGAAAAACTGTTTTTT CACSQGTDEKLFF
. TRBJ1-2 . TRBV29-1 TGCAGCGTTGATTCCGGGAACTATGGCTACACCTTC CSVDSGNYGYTF
. TRBJ1-5 . TRBV18 TGTGCCAGCTCACCAGGGGGCAATCAGCCCCAGCATTTT CASSPGGNQPQHF
TRBD2 TRBJ2-2 . TRBV18 TGTGCCAGCTCACCGGCGGGGGTCGACACCGGGGAGCTGTTTTTT CASSPAGVDTGELFF
. TRBJ1-1 . TRBV6-2/TRBV6-3 TGTGCCAGCAGCCGATTAGCCAGTCGGGGTGAAGCTTTCTTT CASSRLASRGEAFF
. TRBJ2-3 . TRBV15 TGTGCCACCAGCAAGGGATGGCGGGGAGCGCAGTATTTT CATSKGWRGAQYF
. TRBJ2-5 few TRBV5-1 TGCGCCAGCAGCTTGGGGACAGTCCAAGAGACCCAGTACTTC CASSLGTVQETQYF
. TRBJ1-5 . TRBV7-2 TGTGCCAGCAGCTTAGCCCCCGGGGGCAGTCAGCCCCAGCATTTT CASSLAPGGSQPQHF
. TRBJ1-1 . TRBV5-1 TGCGCCAGCAGCTTGCAGCCCGGGTTCATGAACACTGAAGCTTTCTTT CASSLQPGFMNTEAFF
. TRBJ2-2 . TRBV7-7 TGTGCCAGCAGTTTCTCTGCCGGGGGCGGGGAGCTGTTTTTT CASSFSAGGGELFF
. TRBJ1-4 . TRBV7-9 TGTGCCAGCGGCCAGTTTAATGAAAAACTGTTTTTT CASGQFNEKLFF
. TRBJ2-7 . TRBV12-3/TRBV12-4 TGTGCCAGCAGTCCCACACCGTACGAGCAGTACTTC CASSPTPYEQYF
. TRBJ1-1 . TRBV28 TGTGCCAGCAGTTCTTATACGGGACTCAGGGACACTGAAGCTTTCTTT CASSSYTGLRDTEAFF
. TRBJ1-2 . TRBV28 TGTGCCACCGAGGCCAATATCGGGACCTTGACTAACTATGGCTACACCTTC CATEANIGTLTNYGYTF
. TRBJ1-5 . TRBV6-2/TRBV6-3 TGTGCCAGCAGTTGGGGTGCCTTGAACAATCAGCCCCAGCATTTT CASSWGALNNQPQHF
TRBD2 TRBJ2-7 . TRBV27 TGTGCCAGCAGGGCGAAGGGTAGCGGGGGGGCTTACGAGCAGTACTTC CASRAKGSGGAYEQYF
. TRBJ1-1 few TRBV7-8 TGTGCCAGCAGCTTAGCGCTAATGGGGACCGCTGAAGCTTTCTTT CASSLALMGTAEAFF
. TRBJ2-2 . TRBV3-1/TRBV3-2 TGTGCCAGCAGCCAACCCTTGGCAGGGTCGGTCACCGGGGAGCTGTTTTTT CASSQPLAGSVTGELFF
. TRBJ2-1 . TRBV7-3 TGTGCCAGCAGCCCCACTAACGGGGGAAACAATGAGCAGTTCTTC CASSPTNGGNNEQFF
TRBD1 TRBJ1-4 few TRBV10-2 TGCGCCAGCAGACTGGGGTCAGGGGGTTCTAATGAAAAACTGTTTTTT CASRLGSGGSNEKLFF
TRBD2 TRBJ2-5 once TRBV6-5 TGTGCCAGCGGAAACCGGGGGGGCCGGGAGACCCAGTACTTC CASGNRGGRETQYF
TRBD1 TRBJ2-3 . TRBV5-1 TGCGCCAGCAGCTTGGTCGCAGGACAGGGTCGCGCAGATACGCAGTATTTT CASSLVAGQGRADTQYF
. TRBJ1-4 . TRBV19 TGTGCCAGTAGTCACCTTTGGGGAGCAACTAATGAAAAACTGTTTTTT CASSHLWGATNEKLFF